This paragraph reports one T cell receptor beta chain. These data originate in a study of human T cells and chemical hapten exposure. Overall study context: Minor volume differences among pooled libraries chiefly drove per-sample TCR yield variation.

The authors' total RNA extraction used unfractionated whole blood. Germline CDR1 is MDHEN and CDR2 is SYDVKM. CDR3 length: 11 residues. The V gene lost 7 bases and the J gene lost 8 bases, with 11 bases spanning the gap. Unique molecular identifiers were attached to individual cDNA molecules within the library. Each CDR3 protein is one row after TCRdb ran MiXCR on the reads. The top ten hold roughly 1.3% of the sample, which has 95,000 to 150,000 distinct CDR3 sequences, about 8.9% seen once. The chain recombines TRBV28 with TRBJ1-2; no clear D. Sequencing was carried out using whole blood. The clonotype was recovered from a human donor in good health. Some clones in this sample may be carry-over from other donors' samples. The CDR3 reads CASMWGSGYTF. The CDR3 coding sequence is TGTGCCAGCATGTGGGGTTCCGGCTACACCTTC.